This TCR beta chain is drawn from a study of T cells in lung cancer brain metastases. Study overall: About 85% of the roughly 20 patients had a tobacco use history. Broader study findings: Unique productive clones were significantly fewer in brain metastases: median roughly 1,400 versus 4,700. The analysis could not control for preoperative corticosteroids affecting T cell infiltration in brain metastases.

Regarding this clone: Its antigen is not known.

Between about 2.24 and 4.92 ug genomic DNA went in, equal for pairs. Profiled with immunoSEQ multiplex PCR; TCRdb holds only in-frame clones, not every one. Of roughly 2,700 clones detected, just over 90% appear once; the ten largest clones hold approximately 4.7%. This CDR3 region has 12 residues. In germline, CDR1 is SGDLS, CDR2 YYNGEE. Trimming removed 3 bases from V and 7 bases from J, with 10 bases in between. The TCR comes from a woman in her fifties or sixties with non-small cell lung cancer. V usage is TRBV9 and J usage is TRBJ2-5, with D unresolved. The sample comprised tumor tissue from the primary lung tumor. CDR3 residues: CASSAPDSTQYF. The CDR3 nucleotides are TGTGCCAGCAGCGCCCCTGACTCGACCCAGTACTTC.